The entry that follows covers one TCR beta chain sequence. The CDR3 loop spans 12 amino acids. The germline V gene has CDR1 SNHLY and CDR2 FYNNEI. V lost 7 bases and J lost 8, with 14 bases in between. This sample stems from a study of T cell changes during pregnancy in multiple sclerosis. The table came from immunoSEQ multiplex PCR; TCRdb's copy has only in-frame clones and leaves some out. The sample shows roughly 110,000 clones, 80% to 95% of them seen only once. The sequencing here drew on peripheral blood, taken in the third trimester of pregnancy. This clonotype was sampled from a female donor with multiple sclerosis, enrolled in a pregnancy study. The chain combines TRBV2 with TRBJ1-2, with D possibly being TRBD1 (5 bases). The CDR3 loop is CASNSRVEGYTF. The CDR3 DNA reads TGTGCCAGCAATAGCAGGGTCGAGGGCTACACCTTC.